The 4 T cell receptor beta chains below come from one sample, sequenced in a study of shared clonotypes between healthy human individuals. The table came from immunoSEQ multiplex PCR; TCRdb's copy has only in-frame clones and leaves some out. The table shows 850,000 to 1,100,000 clones, with approximately 80% occurring only once. The sequenced sample was memory CD4+ T cells from PBMCs. Subset meaning: CD45RA-negative fraction. Receptor source: a man between 18 and 35 years old in good health. Some clones in this sample may be carry-over from other donors' samples.

The chain combines TRBV14 with TRBJ2-7; tentative D call: TRBD1 (5 bases). The CDR3 extends over 14 amino acids. CDR1 is SGHDN, CDR2 FVKESK, per germline. V gave up 4 bases and J gave up 2 bases, with 12 bases separating them. CDR3 nucleotide sequence: TGTGCCAGCAGCCGGCAGGGCAGCACCTACGAGCAGTACTTC. It is translated as CASSRQGSTYEQYF.

J is TRBJ2-7 and V is TRBV7-2; TRBD2 is a possible D gene (5 bases). CDR3 length: 14 residues. Germline CDR1 reads SGHTA; CDR2 reads FQGNSA. Trimming pared 7 bases from V and 1 base from J, leaving 14 bases between. For the CDR3, the DNA is TGTGCCAGCACCTCGGGGAAAGGGTCCTACGAGCAGTACTTC. This encodes CASTSGKGSYEQYF.

In the case of this clone: The sample carries other DNA sequences with the same CDR3. The J gene is TRBJ2-3, the V gene TRBV29-1; 11 nucleotides align to TRBD1. Per germline, CDR1 SQVTM and CDR2 ANQGSEA. The V gene end was trimmed by 6 bases and the J gene end by 5 bases; junction bases not matched to a gene: 1. The CDR3 contains 12 residues. The CDR3, as DNA: TGCAGCGTGGGGACAGGGGGAGATACGCAGTATTTT. The encoded protein is CSVGTGGDTQYF.

This clone appeared a few times. The gene calls are TRBV5-1 and TRBJ2-1; possibly TRBD1 or TRBD2 for D (5 bases each). V shed 5 bases and J shed 5 bases, with 17 bases lying between them. Germline lookup yields CDR1 SGHRS and CDR2 YFSETQ. This CDR3 has 15 amino acids. CDR3 nucleotide sequence: TGCGCCAGCAGAAAGGGACCCGAAGGGGACAATGAGCAGTTCTTC. Its translation is CASRKGPEGDNEQFF.